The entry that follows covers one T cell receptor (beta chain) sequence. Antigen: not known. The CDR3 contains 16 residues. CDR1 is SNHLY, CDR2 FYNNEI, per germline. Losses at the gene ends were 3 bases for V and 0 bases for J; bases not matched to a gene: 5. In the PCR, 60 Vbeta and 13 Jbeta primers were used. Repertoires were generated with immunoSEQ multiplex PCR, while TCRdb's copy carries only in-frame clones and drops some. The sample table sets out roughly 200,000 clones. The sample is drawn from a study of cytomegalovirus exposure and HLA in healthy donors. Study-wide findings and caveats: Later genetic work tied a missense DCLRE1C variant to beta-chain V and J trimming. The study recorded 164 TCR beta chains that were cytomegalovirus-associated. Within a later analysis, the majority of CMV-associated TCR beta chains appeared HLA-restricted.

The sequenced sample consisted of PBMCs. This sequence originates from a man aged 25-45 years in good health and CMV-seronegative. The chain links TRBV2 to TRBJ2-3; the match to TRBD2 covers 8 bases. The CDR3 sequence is CASSDFTSGSTDTQYF. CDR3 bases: TGTGCCAGCAGTGATTTCACTAGCGGAAGCACAGATACGCAGTATTTT. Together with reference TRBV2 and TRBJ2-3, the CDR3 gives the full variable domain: EPEVTQTPSHQVTQMGQEVILRCVPISNHLYFYWYRQILGQKVEFLVSFYNNEISEKSEIFDDQFSVERPDGSNFTLKIRSTKLEDSAMYFCASSDFTSGSTDTQYFGPGTRLTVL.